These 5 T cell receptor beta chains originate from one sample sequenced in a study of CD4+ T cells in melanoma. Clones were read by immunoSEQ multiplex PCR, and TCRdb kept only the in-frame ones, dropping some. The data show 18,000 or so clones, with about four fifths seen just once and roughly 5% held by the top ten. Sequenced input: cells from a culture (not recorded whether cultured in vitro). The receptors come from a human donor with melanoma.

The rearrangement uses TRBV6-1 and TRBJ1-5; D call uncertain. CDR1 and CDR2 (germline): MNHNS, SASEGT. The CDR3 has 15 residues. Trimming pared 6 bases from V and 1 base from J, leaving 13 bases between. In DNA form, the CDR3 reads TGTGCCAGCAGGCGCGGGCGGCTAAGCAATCAGCCCCAGCATTTT. Its protein is CASRRGRLSNQPQHF.

This clone came up a few times. The V and J genes are TRBV7-2 and TRBJ2-7, with TRBD1 matching 10 bases. The germline V gene encodes CDR1 SGHTA and CDR2 FQGNSA. The CDR3 runs to 14 residues. The V segment lost 4 bases and the J segment 7 bases; nucleotides outside the gene matches: 7. The CDR3 loop reads CASSSRQGAKEQYF. CDR3 DNA sequence: TGTGCCAGCAGCTCCAGACAGGGGGCCAAAGAGCAGTACTTC. The whole variable domain, filled in from reference TRBV7-2 and TRBJ2-7, reads GAGVSQSPSNKVTEKGKDVELRCDPISGHTALYWYRQSLGQGLEFLIYFQGNSAPDKSGLPSDRFSAERTGGSVSTLTIQRTQQEDSAVYLCASSSRQGAKEQYFGPGTRLTVT.

The chain couples TRBV10-3 to TRBJ2-3; 8 bases fit TRBD2. The CDR3 has 16 amino acids. Germline CDR1 is ENHRY and CDR2 is SYGVKD. The trim removed 2 bases at V and 3 bases at J, leaving 7 bases unmatched. CDR3 region: CAISEPGRGGTDTQYF. CDR3 coding DNA: TGTGCCATCAGTGAGCCCGGACGCGGGGGGACAGATACGCAGTATTTT.

The gene calls are TRBV13 and TRBJ2-1, with a weak D call TRBD2 (5 bases). The CDR3 is made up of 16 amino acids. V lost 5 bases, J lost 6 bases, and 20 bases lay in between. The germline V gene has CDR1 PRHDT and CDR2 FYEKMQ (reference sequence). The CDR3 protein is CASSGLRAPGVNEQFF. The DNA for the CDR3 is TGTGCCAGCAGCGGACTGCGGGCCCCTGGGGTCAATGAGCAGTTCTTC.

Written as DNA, the CDR3 is TGTGCCAGCAGTGCCGACACGAACACTGAAGCTTTCTTT. Protein product: CASSADTNTEAFF. This chain joins TRBV6-1 and TRBJ1-1; no definite D call. Germline values: CDR1 MNHNS, CDR2 SASEGT. The V end lost 4 bases, the J end lost 1 base, and 7 bases lay between the germline ends. This CDR3 spans 13 amino acids.